The source of this TCR beta chain is a study of PD-L1 blockade in urothelial cancer. Germline CDR1 SGHRS, CDR2 YFSETQ. Trimming stripped 5 bases from V and 0 bases from J, with 20 bases between. The CDR3 runs 17 residues. The method was immunoSEQ multiplex PCR; TCRdb's version includes in-frame clones alone and lacks a portion of them. Of some 28,000 clones detected, 80% appear once; the ten largest clones hold approximately 2.2%. Source: PBMCs, taken around atezolizumab (anti-PD-L1) treatment. This receptor was obtained from a man aged 50-60 years with urothelial cancer. This chain connects TRBV5-1 to TRBJ1-1; D not certain. CDR3 bases: TGCGCCAGCAGTCCCACCGGGCGAACGGGGATGAACACTGAAGCTTTCTTT. It encodes CASSPTGRTGMNTEAFF.